A single T cell receptor (beta chain) is shown here with its context. Self-reported history from a screening survey and questionnaire set each donor's cohort. Germline V gene sequence: CDR1 SGHNT, CDR2 YENEEA. Trimming took 2 bases from V and 5 from J; bases not matched to a gene: 4. CDR3 length equals 15 residues. The sample originates from a study of blood T cell repertoires in COVID-19. Measured with immunoSEQ multiplex PCR; TCRdb has only the in-frame clones, and not every one. The sample has some 250,000 clones, 75% to 90% seen once. Source material: PBMCs or T cells enriched from blood (not recorded which). The J gene is TRBJ2-7, the V gene TRBV11-3; 12 bases line up with TRBD1. This receptor was identified in a woman aged 40 to 55 with acute COVID-19. The CDR3 loop reads CASSLFGTGGDEQYF. The CDR3 coding sequence is TGTGCCAGCAGCTTATTTGGGACAGGGGGCGACGAGCAGTACTTC.